The 29 T cell receptor beta chains reported below all come from one sample, sequenced in a study of shared clonotypes between healthy human individuals. Libraries were prepared by immunoSEQ multiplex PCR; TCRdb keeps only in-frame clonotypes and omits some of them. In the table there are roughly 590,000 clones, nearly 97% of which are singletons. Naive CD8 cells lacked CD45RO, underwent positive selection for CCR7 and left out terminally differentiated effector memory CD45RA+ cells. The sequenced material came from naive CD8+ T cells sorted from blood. The receptor source for this set is a woman under 40 in good health.

The chain uses TRBV7-8 and TRBJ2-3; the D gene is possibly TRBD2 (6 bases). The CDR3 loop spans 15 amino acids. The V and J ends lost 1 base and 7 bases respectively, with 15 bases between them. The germline V gene encodes CDR1 SGHVS and CDR2 FQNEAQ. The CDR3 sequence is CASSLDGGVTYTQYF. DNA of the CDR3: TGTGCCAGCAGCTTAGATGGCGGGGTGACATATACGCAGTATTTT.

The chain links TRBV9 to TRBJ2-7; 11 nucleotides line up with TRBD2. V shed 2 bases and J 0 bases; nucleotides not matched to a gene: 1. The CDR3 runs 15 residues. Looked up from germline, CDR1 is SGDLS and CDR2 is YYNGEE. This CDR3 is CASSVGLAASYEQYF. Here the CDR3 DNA reads TGTGCCAGCAGCGTGGGACTAGCGGCCTCCTACGAGCAGTACTTC.

This chain joins TRBV10-3 and TRBJ2-1; D is unresolved. V was pared by 0 bases and J by 4 bases, with 13 bases between. The CDR3 consists of 16 residues. The germline CDR1 and CDR2 sequences are ENHRY and SYGVKD. CDR3: CAISESMAERYNEQFF. CDR3 DNA sequence: TGTGCCATCAGTGAGTCCATGGCGGAAAGGTACAATGAGCAGTTCTTC.

The chain couples TRBV27 to TRBJ2-1; 8 nucleotides match TRBD1. There are 15 residues in the CDR3. V gave up 4 bases and J gave up 8 bases; unmatched junction bases: 10. CDR1 is MNHEY and CDR2 is SMNVEV in the germline V gene (reference sequence). In DNA form, the CDR3 reads TGTGCCAGCAGTTCAATCGGGACAGGAGTCTATGAGCAGTTCTTC. Protein product: CASSSIGTGVYEQFF.

The chain joins TRBV27 to TRBJ2-7, with 7 bases identical to TRBD1. The junction had 6 bases not matched to a gene; V was cut back by 5 bases and J by 2 bases. The CDR3 consists of 14 residues. CDR1 and CDR2 (germline): MNHEY, SMNVEV (reference sequence). The DNA for the CDR3 is TGTGCCAGCAGTCCCCAGGGGGTAGCCTACGAGCAGTACTTC. Its translation is CASSPQGVAYEQYF.

The chain couples TRBV29-1 to TRBJ1-2; D is uncertain. The CDR3 sequence is 8 residues long. Germline V CDR1 and CDR2: SQVTM, ANQGSEA. The ends were cut back, 6 bases at V and 7 bases at J, with 3 bases in the middle. DNA of the CDR3: TGCAGCGTCCTTGGCTACACCTTC. This sequence encodes CSVLGYTF.

This clone was detected only once. V and J are TRBV25-1 and TRBJ2-5; D is ambiguous. Germline V gene data show CDR1 as MGHDK and CDR2 as SYGVNS. Deletions cut 3 bases from V and 5 bases from J, with 7 bases between. The CDR3 covers 12 residues. The CDR3 spells CASSEIWETQYF. CDR3 nucleotide sequence: TGTGCCAGCAGTGAGATTTGGGAGACCCAGTACTTC.

The chain recombines TRBV14 with TRBJ2-7; possibly TRBD2 for D (6 bases). This CDR3 has 14 amino acids. Trimming took 4 bases from V and 4 from J, leaving 14 bases between them. Germline V CDR1 and CDR2: SGHDN, FVKESK. The CDR3 is CASSPGTGTYEQYF. CDR3 nucleotides: TGTGCCAGCAGCCCCGGGACTGGAACTTACGAGCAGTACTTC.

The J gene is TRBJ2-5, the V gene TRBV28, with 8 nucleotides matching TRBD1. The length of the CDR3 is 16 residues. V lost 3 bases and J lost 0; bases outside the gene matches: 6. CDR1 is MDHEN and CDR2 is SYDVKM in the germline V gene. Here the CDR3 reads CASSFPQGAYQETQYF. CDR3 DNA sequence: TGTGCCAGCAGTTTCCCCCAGGGGGCCTACCAAGAGACCCAGTACTTC.

The chain carries TRBV4-1 and TRBJ2-7; 9 positions agree with TRBD2. CDR1 is MGHRA, CDR2 YSYEKL, per germline. The V gene end was trimmed by 3 bases and the J gene end by 3 bases; junction bases not matched to a gene: 6. The CDR3 is made up of 15 amino acids. CDR3 loop: CASSHGLASGYEQYF. The CDR3 coding sequence is TGCGCCAGCAGCCACGGACTAGCGAGTGGCTACGAGCAGTACTTC.

Notes on this clone: Other DNA variants within this sample encode the same CDR3. V is TRBV27 and J is TRBJ2-7; TRBD1 or TRBD2 may be the D gene (6 bases each). This CDR3 is 13 amino acids long. Per the germline V gene, CDR1 is MNHEY and CDR2 is SMNVEV (reference sequence). The germline V and J ends were trimmed by 6 bases and 3 bases, with 12 bases remaining between them. The CDR3 loop is CASRGGTGYEQYF. CDR3 sequence (DNA): TGTGCCAGCAGAGGGGGGACCGGCTACGAGCAGTACTTC.

This clone has more than one count but fewer than ten. The chain uses TRBV9 and TRBJ1-4, with D unclear. CDR1 is SGDLS and CDR2 is YYNGEE in the germline V gene. The CDR3 runs to 12 residues. The germline V and J ends were trimmed by 3 bases and 7 bases, with 7 bases remaining between them. CDR3 in DNA: TGTGCCAGCAGCGATGACTTTGAAAAACTGTTTTTT. Translation gives CASSDDFEKLFF. The whole variable domain, remainder taken from reference TRBV9 and TRBJ1-4, is DSGVTQTPKHLITATGQRVTLRCSPRSGDLSVYWYQQSLDQGLQFLIQYYNGEERAKGNILERFSAQQFPDLHSELNLSSLELGDSALYFCASSDDFEKLFFGSGTQLSVL.

The chain recombines TRBV7-9 with TRBJ1-1, with D hard to call. The CDR3 covers 12 residues. CDR1 and CDR2 (germline): SEHNR, FQNEAQ (reference sequence). Deletions cut 3 bases from V and 3 bases from J, with 5 bases between. CDR3 protein: CASSFWDTEAFF. CDR3 DNA: TGTGCCAGCAGCTTTTGGGACACTGAAGCTTTCTTT.

The chain recombines TRBV2 with TRBJ2-7, with TRBD1 matching over 8 bases. The CDR3 is made up of 14 amino acids. Germline V lookup: CDR1 SNHLY, CDR2 FYNNEI. The V segment lost 4 bases and the J segment 4 bases; nucleotides outside the gene matches: 6. CDR3 nucleotides: TGTGCCAGCAGTGTGCTAACAGGGGGATACGAGCAGTACTTC. It codes for CASSVLTGGYEQYF. The variable domain in full, completed from reference TRBV2 and TRBJ2-7, reads EPEVTQTPSHQVTQMGQEVILRCVPISNHLYFYWYRQILGQKVEFLVSFYNNEISEKSEIFDDQFSVERPDGSNFTLKIRSTKLEDSAMYFCASSVLTGGYEQYFGPGTRLTVT.

This rearrangement joins TRBV12-5 to TRBJ1-5; D not resolved. The CDR3 totals 14 residues. Trimming took 7 bases from V and 3 from J, leaving 13 bases between them. Germline loops: CDR1 LGHNT, CDR2 FRNRAP. The CDR3 region has the DNA TGTGCTAGTGCTTCGGACGGGTACAATCAGCCCCAGCATTTT. It encodes CASASDGYNQPQHF.

This clone was observed a few times. V usage is TRBV2 and J usage is TRBJ2-1; 8 bases are shared with TRBD2. Germline V gives CDR1 SNHLY, CDR2 FYNNEI. Trimming removed 6 bases from V and 2 bases from J; junction bases left unmatched: 6. The CDR3 spans 15 residues. The CDR3 region is CASSRGAGAYNEQFF. In DNA, the CDR3 is TGTGCCAGCAGCCGAGGAGCGGGAGCCTACAATGAGCAGTTCTTC.

On this clone: As the CDR3 is not closed by the conserved phenylalanine or tryptophan, this likely results from a read error. The CDR3 coding sequence is TGTGCCAGCAATCCTAGCGGAAGCTCCTACGAGCAGTACCTC. Protein: CASNPSGSSYEQYL. The J gene is TRBJ2-7, the V gene TRBV27; 7 bases are a match to TRBD2. Germline V gives CDR1 MNHEY, CDR2 SMNVEV (reference sequence). CDR3 length: 14 amino acids. V dropped 7 bases and J dropped 0; count of bases not matched to a gene: 6.

The rearrangement uses TRBV10-3 and TRBJ1-2; tentative D call: TRBD1 (5 bases). The V and J ends lost 3 bases and 5 bases respectively, with 16 bases between them. The CDR3 has 15 amino acids. The germline gives CDR1 ENHRY, CDR2 SYGVKD. The CDR3 loop reads CAISDGQGSAYGYTF. The CDR3 DNA is TGTGCCATCAGTGACGGACAAGGGAGTGCTTATGGCTACACCTTC.

This clone occurred once. CDR3 protein: CASSWGGLAGGHEQYF. The DNA of the CDR3 is TGTGCCAGCAGTTGGGGGGGACTAGCGGGAGGGCACGAGCAGTACTTC. J is TRBJ2-7 and V is TRBV27, with 16 bases lining up with TRBD2. The CDR3 has 16 amino acids. V was pared by 4 bases and J by 5 bases, with 5 bases of the junction left unmatched. Germline V gene data show CDR1 as MNHEY and CDR2 as SMNVEV (reference sequence).

This clone was detected once. This CDR3 reads CASEGQSGYTF. The CDR3 DNA reads as TGTGCCAGCGAGGGGCAGAGCGGCTACACCTTC. This chain uses TRBV7-9 with TRBJ1-2, with TRBD1 as a possible D gene (5 bases). V dropped 8 bases and J dropped 8 bases, with 12 bases sitting between them. This CDR3 spans 11 amino acids. Germline V gene data show CDR1 as SEHNR and CDR2 as FQNEAQ (reference sequence).

This clone has just one count. This chain uses TRBV5-6 with TRBJ2-7; tentative D call: TRBD2 (6 bases). Trimming left V 4 bases short and J 6 bases short, with 17 bases between. The germline CDR1 and CDR2 sequences are SGHDT and YYEEEE. The CDR3 extends over 14 amino acids. The CDR3 bases are TGTGCCAGCAGCAGTGGGACTTCATATCTCGAGCAGTACTTC. Its protein product is CASSSGTSYLEQYF.

The chain carries TRBV27 and TRBJ2-1; 9 positions match TRBD2. The V gene end was trimmed by 0 bases and the J gene end by 10 bases; junction bases not matched to a gene: 7. The CDR3 has 15 residues. Germline V lookup: CDR1 MNHEY, CDR2 SMNVEV (reference sequence). CDR3 in amino acids: CASSLSAGGLVEQFF. In DNA form, the CDR3 reads TGTGCCAGCAGTTTATCTGCGGGAGGGCTGGTGGAGCAGTTCTTC.

This chain uses TRBV23-1 with TRBJ2-1; 9 bases map to TRBD1. TRBV23-1 is placed among ORFs of uncertain function. V was clipped by 6 bases and J by 4 bases; unmatched bases: 13. The CDR3 spans 17 residues. The CDR3 region is CASRNTDTGGSYNEQFF. In DNA form, the CDR3 reads TGCGCCAGCAGGAACACCGACACAGGGGGCTCTTACAATGAGCAGTTCTTC.

This chain connects TRBV19 to TRBJ1-5, with 8 bases identical to TRBD1. V lost 4 bases, J lost 4 bases, and 6 bases stayed unmatched. The CDR3 has 15 amino acids. Germline CDR1 LNHDA, CDR2 SQIVND (reference sequence). This CDR3 reads CASSTDREDNQPQHF. The CDR3 coding sequence is TGTGCCAGTAGTACGGACAGGGAAGATAATCAGCCCCAGCATTTT.

This rearrangement joins TRBV2 to TRBJ2-7; D is possibly TRBD2 (5 bases). Trimming took off 6 bases at V and 3 bases at J, with 9 bases between the two ends. The germline gives CDR1 SNHLY, CDR2 FYNNEI. The CDR3 covers 12 residues. Here the CDR3 reads CASRWEFYEQYF. The CDR3 DNA is TGTGCCAGCAGGTGGGAGTTCTACGAGCAGTACTTC.

With respect to this clone: The same CDR3 arises from other DNA sequences in this sample as well. The chain has TRBV11-2 and TRBJ2-7; D is ambiguous. CDR1 SGHAT and CDR2 FQNNGV come from the germline V gene. The CDR3 is made up of 12 amino acids. V shed 1 base and J shed 4 bases, with 5 bases lying between them. CDR3 residues: CASSLGRYEQYF. The CDR3 region has the DNA TGTGCCAGCAGCTTAGGAAGGTACGAGCAGTACTTC.

CDR3 sequence: CASSKWDGDIYEQYF. The CDR3, as DNA: TGTGCCAGCAGCAAATGGGACGGGGACATCTACGAGCAGTACTTC. The V call is TRBV21-1, the J call TRBJ2-7; the table's D gene call, TRBD1, was not cross checked with the DNA. TRBV21-1 represents a pseudogene. This CDR3 comprises 15 residues.

The V gene is TRBV19, the J gene TRBJ2-7, with unresolved D. Per germline, CDR1 LNHDA and CDR2 SQIVND (reference sequence). CDR3 length: 14 amino acids. V lost 5 bases and J lost 3, with 14 bases in between. CDR3 in amino acids: CASSYDWENYEQYF. The CDR3, as DNA: TGTGCCAGTAGTTACGACTGGGAAAACTACGAGCAGTACTTC.

In nucleotides, the CDR3 is TGTGCCAGCAGCCGTTCCCTCAGACTAGCGGGGGGCACCGGGGAGCTGTTTTTT. The encoded protein is CASSRSLRLAGGTGELFF. The chain carries TRBV7-4 and TRBJ2-2, with 13 bases matching TRBD2. The CDR3 has 18 amino acids. Losses at the gene ends were 5 bases for V and 4 bases for J; bases not matched to a gene: 10. The germline V gene has CDR1 SGHVT and CDR2 SQSDAQ. The complete variable domain, with remaining parts taken from reference TRBV7-4 and TRBJ2-2, reads GAGVSQSPRYKVAKRGRDVALRCDSISGHVTLYWYRQTLGQGSEVLTYSQSDAQRDKSGRPSGRFSAERPERSVSTLKIQRTEQGDSAVYLCASSRSLRLAGGTGELFFGEGSRLTVL.